These T cell receptor beta chains were read from a single sample in a study of cytomegalovirus exposure and HLA in healthy donors. The repertoire was sequenced with immunoSEQ multiplex PCR; TCRdb's copy has only in-frame clones and lacks some. The sample contains roughly 120,000 clones, over 60% of which appear only once. Sequencing was carried out using PBMCs. Receptor source: a woman aged 40 to 49 in good health and CMV-seropositive. The CDR3 runs from the conserved cysteine through the conserved F or W.

CDR3,V,J
CASTLGQGGVRSQPQHF,TRBV19,TRBJ1-5
CASSWGQTFYEQYF,TRBV5-5,TRBJ2-7
CAISESPGQDQFF,TRBV10-3,TRBJ2-1
CASSFFRDWAYNEQFF,TRBV27,TRBJ2-1
CARSGAGNQPQHF,TRBV30,TRBJ1-5
CAISESRQGLSGYTF,TRBV10-3,TRBJ1-2
CASRNRGGNTEAFF,TRBV2,TRBJ1-1
CASSLFWGTGVGLGGTEAFF,TRBV28,TRBJ1-1
CASSPEGSGQETQYF,TRBV7-9,TRBJ2-5
CASSLASGGEAFF,TRBV5-1,TRBJ1-1